This T cell receptor beta chain was sequenced in a study of blood T cell repertoires in COVID-19. Study summary: The United States, Italy and Spain were the sources of the acute and convalescent COVID-19 samples. In each case, the material was cDNA or gDNA derived from T cells, B-cell-depleted T cells, or PBMCs.

As processed by the authors: How many nucleated cells were present was estimated from reference gene primer amplification. TCRdb keeps only in-frame clones here, not all; method: immunoSEQ multiplex PCR. Clonal size and the V and J genes are those of that table, whereas D and trimming came from the DNA. The repertoire includes roughly 290,000 clones, around 81% of them detected once, and around 4.2% sits in the top ten. Trimming took 2 bases from V and 5 from J, leaving 13 bases between them. The CDR3 consists of 15 residues. Per germline, CDR1 SEHNR and CDR2 FQNEAQ (reference sequence). The clonotype originates from a woman aged 50 to 60 with active or convalescent COVID-19. The sequencing sample was made of peripheral blood. The chain links TRBV7-9 to TRBJ2-1; D ambiguous. The CDR3 loop is CASSLRLAQNNEQFF. In DNA form, the CDR3 reads TGTGCCAGCAGCTTAAGGTTAGCCCAGAACAATGAGCAGTTCTTC.